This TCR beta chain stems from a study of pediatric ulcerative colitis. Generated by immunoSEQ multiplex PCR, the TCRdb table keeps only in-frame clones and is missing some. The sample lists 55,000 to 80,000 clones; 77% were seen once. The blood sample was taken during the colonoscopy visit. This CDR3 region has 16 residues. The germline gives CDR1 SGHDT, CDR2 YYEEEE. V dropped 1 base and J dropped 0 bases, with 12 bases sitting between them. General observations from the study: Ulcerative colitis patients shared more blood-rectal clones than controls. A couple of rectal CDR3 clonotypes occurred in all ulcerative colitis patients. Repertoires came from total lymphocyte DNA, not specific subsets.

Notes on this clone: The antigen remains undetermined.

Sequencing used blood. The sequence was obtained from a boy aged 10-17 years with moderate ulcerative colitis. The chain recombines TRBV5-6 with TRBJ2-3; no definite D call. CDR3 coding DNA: TGTGCCAGCAGCTTGTATGGTCTGAGTAGCACAGATACGCAGTATTTT. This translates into CASSLYGLSSTDTQYF. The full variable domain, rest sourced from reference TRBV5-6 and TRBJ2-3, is DAGVTQSPTHLIKTRGQQVTLRCSPKSGHDTVSWYQQALGQGPQFIFQYYEEEERQRGNFPDRFSGHQFPNYSSELNVNALLLGDSALYLCASSLYGLSSTDTQYFGPGTRLTVL.